This T cell receptor (beta chain) originates from a study of cytomegalovirus exposure and HLA in healthy donors. As for the study in general: The roughly 130 validation repertoires used the same platform as the approximately 700 first-cohort repertoires (as reported by a later analysis). Study-level results: It was reported that the classifier diagnosed cytomegalovirus status with high specificity and sensitivity in both the original and validation cohorts.

As for this clone: The antigen remains undetermined.

V lost 5 bases to trimming and J lost 5 bases; unmatched junction nucleotides: 5. Germline-derived CDR1 and CDR2 are SEHNR and FQNEAQ (reference sequence). The CDR3 is 13 amino acids. Libraries were prepared by immunoSEQ multiplex PCR; TCRdb keeps only in-frame clonotypes and omits some of them. Of 55,000 to 65,000 clones in the sample, 75% to 95% were seen once. The origin of this receptor is a man aged 18-30 years in good health and CMV-seronegative. This chain links TRBV7-9 with TRBJ2-5; 7 bases fit TRBD2. Sequencing was carried out using PBMCs. CDR3 nucleotide sequence: TGTGCCAGCAGCCCGGGACTACGGGAGACCCAGTACTTC. This codes for CASSPGLRETQYF.